Listed here are 22 T cell receptor beta chains from one sample, sequenced in a study of monozygotic twins with cystic fibrosis. Profiling relied on immunoSEQ multiplex PCR, and the TCRdb table lists in-frame clones only, not all of them. Of about 24,000 clones in the sample, about 91% are singletons; the top ten hold about 0.31%. The specimen was blood. The receptors stem from a girl aged 2 to 10 with cystic fibrosis.

This sequence joins TRBV6-5 and TRBJ1-1, with a possible D match to TRBD1 (5 bases). CDR3 length: 14 residues. Germline CDR1 and CDR2: MNHEY and SVGAGI. Deletions cut 4 bases from V and 4 bases from J, with 13 bases between. Here the CDR3 DNA reads TGTGCCAGCAGTTCTTCCGGGGCTAGCACTGAAGCTTTCTTT. It is translated as CASSSSGASTEAFF.

The CDR3 sequence is CASRDNWGPNTEAFF. DNA for the CDR3: TGTGCCAGCAGGGATAATTGGGGTCCGAACACTGAAGCTTTCTTT. V and J are TRBV6-5 and TRBJ1-1; no reliable D call. The CDR3 length is 15 residues. CDR1 and CDR2 from the germline V gene are MNHEY and SVGAGI. V gave up 6 bases and J gave up 1 base, with 15 bases separating them.

This chain connects TRBV4-3 to TRBJ1-6, with D possibly being TRBD1 (6 bases). Germline lookup yields CDR1 LGHNA and CDR2 YSLEER. The CDR3 covers 17 residues. V was clipped by 1 base and J by 0 bases, with 10 bases between them. CDR3: CASSQGRGGSYNSPLHF. The CDR3 DNA reads as TGCGCCAGCAGCCAAGGCAGGGGCGGCTCCTATAATTCACCCCTCCACTTT.

V gene TRBV5-6 combines with J gene TRBJ2-7, with 12 bases identical to TRBD1. CDR3 length equals 16 residues. J gave up 3 bases and V 4 bases, and 8 bases lay outside the gene matches. Looked up from germline, CDR1 is SGHDT and CDR2 is YYEEEE. The CDR3 loop reads CASSALGDRGRYEQYF. Written as DNA, the CDR3 is TGTGCCAGCAGCGCATTAGGGGACAGGGGGCGCTACGAGCAGTACTTC.

The V gene is TRBV2, the J gene TRBJ2-5; 12 nucleotides align to TRBD1. Germline CDR1 is SNHLY and CDR2 is FYNNEI. There are 14 residues in the CDR3. V lost 8 bases, J lost 6 bases, and 7 bases stayed unmatched. The CDR3 loop is CASLGDRGRKTQYF. The CDR3 DNA reads TGTGCCAGCTTAGGGGACAGGGGGCGGAAGACCCAGTACTTC.

The chain couples TRBV4-3 to TRBJ2-7; 8 bases align to TRBD1. The ends lost 0 bases at V and 6 bases at J; junction bases unmatched: 10. CDR1 is LGHNA, CDR2 YSLEER, per germline. The CDR3 contains 16 residues. The CDR3 region is CASSQDTGTGRGEQYF. In DNA, the CDR3 is TGCGCCAGCAGCCAAGACACCGGGACAGGACGGGGCGAGCAGTACTTC.

This clone was detected only once. This chain connects TRBV2 to TRBJ1-2, with TRBD1 matching over 7 bases. CDR3 length equals 16 residues. The ends lost 5 bases at V and 0 bases at J; junction bases unmatched: 9. Germline V gene data show CDR1 as SNHLY and CDR2 as FYNNEI. CDR3 in amino acids: CASSRADRAANYGYTF. In DNA, the CDR3 is TGTGCCAGCAGTCGGGCTGACAGGGCAGCTAACTATGGCTACACCTTC. Full variable domain (outside the CDR3, taken from reference TRBV2 and TRBJ1-2): EPEVTQTPSHQVTQMGQEVILRCVPISNHLYFYWYRQILGQKVEFLVSFYNNEISEKSEIFDDQFSVERPDGSNFTLKIRSTKLEDSAMYFCASSRADRAANYGYTFGSGTRLTVV.

The genes are TRBV4-3 and TRBJ1-2; 10 bases fit TRBD1. V dropped 4 bases and J dropped 5; count of bases not matched to a gene: 13. The CDR3 is 17 residues long. The V gene's germline CDR1 is LGHNA and CDR2 YSLEER. CDR3 amino acids: CASSRLVTGGSPYGYTF. The CDR3 DNA reads as TGCGCCAGCAGCCGTCTGGTGACAGGGGGCTCACCGTATGGCTACACCTTC.

This clone turned up a few times. This sequence joins TRBV7-9 and TRBJ1-1; a possible D gene is TRBD1 (5 bases). This CDR3 has 13 residues. The V gene lost 10 bases and the J gene lost 1 base, with 13 bases spanning the gap. Germline V CDR1 and CDR2: SEHNR, FQNEAQ (reference sequence). CDR3 sequence reads: CAITGSKNTEAFF. The CDR3 DNA reads as TGTGCCATCACAGGTAGTAAGAACACTGAAGCTTTCTTT. Full variable domain (outside the CDR3, taken from reference TRBV7-9 and TRBJ1-1): DTGVSQNPRHKITKRGQNVTFRCDPISEHNRLYWYRQTLGQGPEFLTYFQNEAQLEKSRLLSDRFSAERPKGSFSTLEIQRTEQGDSAMYLCAITGSKNTEAFFGQGTRLTVV.

The chain couples TRBV6-1 to TRBJ2-1; 10 nucleotides line up with TRBD1. CDR3 length equals 13 residues. The trim removed 4 bases at V and 8 bases at J, leaving 2 bases unmatched. Germline lookup yields CDR1 MNHNS and CDR2 SASEGT. The CDR3 sequence: CASSAGTGDEQFF. The CDR3 coding sequence is TGTGCCAGCAGTGCCGGGACAGGGGATGAGCAGTTCTTC.

DNA of the CDR3: TGTGCCAGCAGCTTTTATACCTATGGCTACACCTTC. Its protein product is CASSFYTYGYTF. The chain has TRBV7-9 and TRBJ1-2; D is undetermined. CDR3 length equals 12 residues. From germline, CDR1 is SEHNR and CDR2 FQNEAQ (reference sequence). V lost 3 bases, J lost 4 bases, and 6 bases lay in between. Filled out from reference TRBV7-9 and TRBJ1-2, the complete variable domain reads DTGVSQNPRHKITKRGQNVTFRCDPISEHNRLYWYRQTLGQGPEFLTYFQNEAQLEKSRLLSDRFSAERPKGSFSTLEIQRTEQGDSAMYLCASSFYTYGYTFGSGTRLTVV.

The rearrangement uses TRBV6-6 and TRBJ1-1, with 7 bases matching TRBD1. The germline V gene encodes CDR1 MNHNY and CDR2 SVGAGI (reference sequence). V shed 9 bases and J 3 bases; nucleotides not matched to a gene: 4. The CDR3 spans 12 residues. This CDR3 reads CASRQGDTEAFF. In nucleotides, the CDR3 is TGTGCCAGTCGACAGGGAGACACTGAAGCTTTCTTT.

The J gene is TRBJ1-1, the V gene TRBV6-1; D is ambiguous. V was clipped by 0 bases and J by 6 bases, with 11 bases between them. Germline-derived CDR1 and CDR2 are MNHNS and SASEGT. This CDR3 has 14 amino acids. The CDR3 region has the DNA TGTGCCAGCAGTGAAGCAGGTGGGATAGCTGAAGCTTTCTTT. Its translation is CASSEAGGIAEAFF.

The chain carries TRBV7-2 and TRBJ1-1; no firm D call. CDR3 length equals 13 residues. Trimming cost V 2 bases and J 4 bases, with 8 bases left between them. Per the germline V gene, CDR1 is SGHTA and CDR2 is FQGNSA. The CDR3 is CASSLNELTEAFF. CDR3 bases: TGTGCCAGCAGCTTAAATGAACTCACTGAAGCTTTCTTT.

The chain uses TRBV27 and TRBJ2-1; 10 bases line up with TRBD1. Trimming removed 6 bases from V and 5 bases from J; junction bases left unmatched: 4. This CDR3 has 14 residues. Looked up from germline, CDR1 is MNHEY and CDR2 is SMNVEV (reference sequence). The chain's CDR3 is CASRWTGGDNEQFF. CDR3 nucleotide sequence: TGTGCCAGCAGGTGGACAGGGGGTGACAATGAGCAGTTCTTC.

The rearrangement uses TRBV6-5 and TRBJ1-1; TRBD1 aligns across 7 bases. This CDR3 is built from 12 residues. Germline CDR1 is MNHEY and CDR2 is SVGAGI. Trimming cost V 5 bases and J 7 bases; bases outside gene matches: 4. Written as DNA, the CDR3 is TGTGCCAGCAGTGCCGGGACAGATGAAGCTTTCTTT. Translation: CASSAGTDEAFF.

The chain uses TRBV20-1 and TRBJ1-1; D not resolved. The CDR3 spans 11 residues. From germline, CDR1 is DFQATT and CDR2 SNEGSKA (reference sequence). In DNA, the CDR3 is TGCAAGGGTTCTACGTTCTCTGAAGCTTTCTTT. Translated, it gives CKGSTFSEAFF.

The chain recombines TRBV5-1 with TRBJ2-2; unclear D gene. CDR1 is SGHRS and CDR2 is YFSETQ in the germline V gene. This CDR3 has 15 residues. V was cut by 2 bases and J by 4 bases, with 12 bases left in between. The CDR3 DNA reads as TGCGCCAGCAGCTTTGAGACAAGGAGCACCGGGGAGCTGTTTTTT. The encoded protein is CASSFETRSTGELFF.

The chain has TRBV6-5 and TRBJ2-2; no clear D gene. The germline V and J ends were trimmed by 6 bases and 3 bases, with 5 bases remaining between them. The length of the CDR3 is 12 residues. The germline V gene has CDR1 MNHEY and CDR2 SVGAGI. CDR3 residues: CASSFDTGELFF. The CDR3 nucleotides read TGTGCCAGCAGCTTTGACACCGGGGAGCTGTTTTTT.

This chain joins TRBV28 and TRBJ1-6; 8 bases match TRBD1. V lost 7 bases, J lost 2 bases, and 10 bases stayed unmatched. CDR1 MDHEN and CDR2 SYDVKM come from the germline V gene. The CDR3 has 17 amino acids. The CDR3 bases are TGTGCCAGCAATACCCAGGGGGCGGAAACCTATAATTCACCCCTCCACTTT. The encoded protein is CASNTQGAETYNSPLHF.

This clone appeared a few times. As DNA, the CDR3 is TGTGCCAGCAGTTACTCAGCCAGGAACACTGAAGCTTTCTTT. The encoded protein is CASSYSARNTEAFF. The chain is built from TRBV6-5 and TRBJ1-1; D gene unclear. The V gene's germline CDR1 is MNHEY and CDR2 SVGAGI. Between the trimmed V and J ends, which lost 0 bases and 1 base, there was a span of 6 bases. The length of the CDR3 is 14 residues.

V gene TRBV10-3 combines with J gene TRBJ1-5; tentatively, D is TRBD1 (5 bases). V was shortened by 5 bases and J by 6 bases, with 11 bases between the two germline ends. This CDR3 comprises 13 residues. Germline V CDR1 and CDR2: ENHRY, SYGVKD. CDR3 residues: CAISPQDSQPQHF. CDR3 sequence (DNA): TGTGCCATCAGTCCACAGGATTCTCAGCCCCAGCATTTT.